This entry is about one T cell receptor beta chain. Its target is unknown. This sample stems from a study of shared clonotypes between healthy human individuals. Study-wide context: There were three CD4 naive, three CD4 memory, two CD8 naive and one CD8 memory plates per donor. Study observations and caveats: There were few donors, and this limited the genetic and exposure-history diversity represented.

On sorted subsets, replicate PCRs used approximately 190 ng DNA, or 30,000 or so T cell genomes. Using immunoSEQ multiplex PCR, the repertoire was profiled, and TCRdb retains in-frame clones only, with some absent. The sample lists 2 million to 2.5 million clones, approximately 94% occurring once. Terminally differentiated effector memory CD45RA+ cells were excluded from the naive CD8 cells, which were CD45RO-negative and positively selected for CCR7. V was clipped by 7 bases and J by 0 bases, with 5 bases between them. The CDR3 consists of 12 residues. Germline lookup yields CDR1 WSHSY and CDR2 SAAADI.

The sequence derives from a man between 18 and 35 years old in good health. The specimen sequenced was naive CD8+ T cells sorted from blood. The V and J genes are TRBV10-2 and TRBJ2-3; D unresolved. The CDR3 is CASTPSTDTQYF. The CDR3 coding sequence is TGCGCCAGCACCCCAAGCACAGATACGCAGTATTTT.